Following are 25 T cell receptor beta chains from one sample sequenced in a study of blood T cells in healthy people across ages (dated by TCRdb to between 2014 and 2017). Libraries were prepared through 5' RACE. For sequencing, an Illumina HiSeq 2500 was employed. A second PCR of roughly 6 to 11 cycles was run with a J-beta primer mix and a sample-barcoded 5' primer. TCRdb reworked the public reads: Q25 trimming with fastp, MiXCR clone assembly, productive beta chains retained. Under each unique CDR3 protein, matching rows form one entry showing the most common genes and DNA. This sample lists almost 1 million distinct CDR3 sequences; just over 50% were detected once. About a fifth of the sample is taken by the ten largest. Sequenced material: blood. These receptors were collected from a woman aged 55-70 years in good health.

The V gene is TRBV11-2, the J gene TRBJ2-3, with 8 bases aligning to TRBD2. Trimming took 0 bases from V and 4 from J; bases not matched to a gene: 9. The germline V gene has CDR1 SGHAT and CDR2 FQNNGV. The CDR3 covers 17 residues. This CDR3 is CASSLDMGLAGSDTQYF. The CDR3, as DNA: TGTGCCAGCAGCTTAGATATGGGGCTAGCGGGCTCAGATACGCAGTATTTT.

This clonotype was found a few times. The chain joins TRBV15 to TRBJ2-5, with 8 bases matching TRBD2. CDR1 LNHNV and CDR2 YYDKDF come from the germline V gene (reference sequence). V shed 7 bases, J shed 1 base, and the junction held 17 bases outside the gene matches. The CDR3 runs 18 residues. The CDR3 sequence: CATTPPVVLAGTQETQYF. The CDR3 DNA reads as TGTGCCACCACCCCTCCGGTTGTCCTAGCGGGCACCCAAGAGACCCAGTACTTC.

The rearrangement links TRBV6-2 or TRBV6-3 to TRBJ1-1; D not resolved. The length of the CDR3 is 17 residues. Germline V gene lookup returns CDR1 MNHEY and CDR2 SVGEGT. V dropped 2 bases and J dropped 4 bases, with 20 bases sitting between them. This CDR3 is CASSYPYSSQLATEAFF. The DNA for the CDR3 is TGTGCCAGCAGTTACCCCTACTCGTCACAGTTAGCCACTGAAGCTTTCTTT.

The chain employs TRBV20-1 and TRBJ2-1, with TRBD2 matching over 14 bases. Trimming cost V 5 bases and J 9 bases; bases outside gene matches: 9. The CDR3 spans 15 residues. Germline loops: CDR1 DFQATT, CDR2 SNEGSKA (reference sequence). CDR3 DNA: TGCAGTGCTCCCCACCGACTAGCGGGAGGGAGTGAGCAGTTCTTC. The encoded protein is CSAPHRLAGGSEQFF.

The chain combines TRBV7-3 with TRBJ2-1; TRBD2 matches 8 bases. The length of the CDR3 is 15 residues. Per germline, CDR1 SGHTA and CDR2 FQGTGA. The V gene end was trimmed by 5 bases and the J gene end by 8 bases; junction bases not matched to a gene: 11. Written as DNA, the CDR3 is TGTGCCAGCAGCCCCCCCGGGACTAGACCATATGAGCAGTTCTTC. The encoded protein is CASSPPGTRPYEQFF.

CDR3 sequence reads: CASSADRTYGYTF. DNA for the CDR3: TGTGCCAGCAGTGCGGACAGGACCTATGGCTACACCTTC. The chain joins TRBV2 to TRBJ1-2, with 7 bases that match TRBD1. Trimming took 4 bases from V and 4 from J; bases not matched to a gene: 3. The length of the CDR3 is 13 residues. Germline V gene data show CDR1 as SNHLY and CDR2 as FYNNEI.

The CDR3 sequence: CSASIAHNSPLHF. CDR3 in DNA: TGCAGTGCTAGTATCGCGCATAATTCACCCCTCCACTTT. The chain uses TRBV20-1 and TRBJ1-6; D gene uncertain. V was clipped by 3 bases and J by 5 bases, with 8 bases between them. The CDR3 spans 13 residues. Germline V gene sequence: CDR1 DFQATT, CDR2 SNEGSKA (reference sequence).

This clonotype appeared a few times. The chain is built from TRBV20-1 and TRBJ2-1; D might be TRBD2 (6 bases). This CDR3 has 13 residues. CDR1 and CDR2 (germline): DFQATT, SNEGSKA (reference sequence). Trimming took 6 bases from V and 8 from J, leaving 17 bases between them. CDR3 amino acids: CSAEGTIIDEQFF. DNA of the CDR3: TGCAGTGCGGAGGGCACTATTATCGATGAGCAGTTCTTC.

This chain connects TRBV27 to TRBJ2-1; the match to TRBD2 covers 8 bases. CDR1 and CDR2 (germline): MNHEY, SMNVEV (reference sequence). Unmatched junction bases numbered 13, after V lost 5 bases and J lost 4 bases. The CDR3 sequence is 17 residues long. The CDR3 loop is CASSANPRGGLYNEQFF. CDR3 nucleotide sequence: TGTGCCAGCAGTGCCAACCCCCGGGGGGGGTTGTACAATGAGCAGTTCTTC.

The rearrangement uses TRBV11-2 and TRBJ2-7; D is ambiguous. Trimming removed 5 bases at V and 0 bases at J, with 11 bases between. The CDR3 is 14 amino acids. Germline V gives CDR1 SGHAT, CDR2 FQNNGV. The CDR3 is CASSPAISSYEQYF. In DNA, the CDR3 is TGTGCCAGCAGCCCCGCGATTAGCTCCTACGAGCAGTACTTC.

The CDR3 is CASSLGPSTSGANVLTF. DNA for the CDR3: TGCGCCAGCAGCTTGGGACCGTCGACCTCTGGGGCCAACGTCCTGACTTTC. The rearrangement links TRBV5-1 to TRBJ2-6, with D unclear. This CDR3 spans 17 amino acids. V was pared by 0 bases and J by 0 bases, with 10 bases between. Germline V lookup: CDR1 SGHRS, CDR2 YFSETQ.

J is TRBJ1-2 and V is TRBV9; the D is unclear. With 4 bases removed from V and 0 bases from J, the gap between germline ends came to 13 bases. The CDR3 totals 15 residues. Germline CDR1 reads SGDLS; CDR2 reads YYNGEE. This chain's CDR3 is CASSLRTAANYGYTF. The CDR3 DNA reads as TGTGCCAGCAGCCTCCGGACTGCAGCTAACTATGGCTACACCTTC.

The rearrangement uses TRBV10-3 and TRBJ1-2; the match to TRBD1 covers 10 bases. The V segment lost 6 bases and the J segment 10 bases; nucleotides outside the gene matches: 11. The CDR3 has 14 amino acids. Per the germline V gene, CDR1 is ENHRY and CDR2 is SYGVKD. The CDR3 DNA follows: TGTGCCATCAGCGGGACAGGGGATGACAAGGACTACACCTTC. Translating gives CAISGTGDDKDYTF.

This chain joins TRBV20-1 and TRBJ2-5, with D perhaps matching TRBD1 (6 bases). CDR1 is DFQATT, CDR2 SNEGSKA, per germline (reference sequence). Trimming pared 1 base from V and 4 bases from J, leaving 10 bases between. The CDR3 is 13 residues long. The chain's CDR3 is CSARANRVETQYF. CDR3 coding DNA: TGCAGTGCTAGAGCTAACAGGGTAGAGACCCAGTACTTC.

The rearrangement joins TRBV28 to TRBJ2-5; tentative D call: TRBD2 (7 bases). Trimming stripped 6 bases from V and 4 bases from J, with 15 bases between. This CDR3 region has 14 residues. Germline CDR1 and CDR2: MDHEN and SYDVKM. CDR3 region: CASRLRGGGETQYF. CDR3 nucleotides: TGTGCCAGCAGGTTAAGGGGAGGGGGAGAGACCCAGTACTTC.

This chain links TRBV28 with TRBJ2-1; D is undetermined. CDR3 length: 16 residues. Trimming cost V 7 bases and J 3 bases, with 19 bases left between them. CDR1 is MDHEN and CDR2 is SYDVKM in the germline V gene. This CDR3 reads CASTTSQGGFYNEQFF. The CDR3 nucleotides are TGTGCCAGCACCACGAGCCAAGGCGGCTTCTACAATGAGCAGTTCTTC. Full variable domain (remainder filled in from reference TRBV28 and TRBJ2-1): DVKVTQSSRYLVKRTGEKVFLECVQDMDHENMFWYRQDPGLGLRLIYFSYDVKMKEKGDIPEGYSVSREKKERFSLILESASTNQTSMYLCASTTSQGGFYNEQFFGPGTRLTVL.

This clonotype appeared once. This chain joins TRBV9 and TRBJ2-3, with 9 bases that match TRBD2. Germline CDR1 reads SGDLS; CDR2 reads YYNGEE. The CDR3 consists of 16 residues. J was trimmed by 3 bases and V by 3 bases; bases with no gene match: 8. CDR3 residues: CASSDSGSWSTDTQYF. DNA of the CDR3: TGTGCCAGCAGCGATAGCGGGAGTTGGTCGACAGATACGCAGTATTTT.

This chain uses TRBV30 with TRBJ2-1; D may be TRBD1 (6 bases). The germline gives CDR1 GTSNPN, CDR2 SVGIG (reference sequence). The V gene lost 1 base and the J gene lost 6 bases, with 13 bases spanning the gap. The CDR3 extends over 14 amino acids. The CDR3 sequence is CAWSGDRGTNEQFF. The CDR3, as DNA: TGTGCCTGGAGTGGAGATAGGGGGACCAATGAGCAGTTCTTC.

This clonotype is a singleton in its sample. V is TRBV2 and J is TRBJ2-5, with 7 bases identical to TRBD1. The CDR3 sequence is 14 residues long. Germline assignment: CDR1 SNHLY and CDR2 FYNNEI. The ends lost 6 bases at V and 11 bases at J; junction bases unmatched: 15. As DNA, the CDR3 is TGTGCCAGCAGCTCCGATGCCGTTGTCAGGGGGCAGTACTTC. Amino acids: CASSSDAVVRGQYF.

This clonotype was counted only a few times. The V gene is TRBV20-1, the J gene TRBJ2-1; 12 bases match TRBD2. V shed 3 bases, J shed 10 bases, and the junction held 7 bases outside the gene matches. The germline V gene encodes CDR1 DFQATT and CDR2 SNEGSKA (reference sequence). This CDR3 is 14 amino acids long. Here the CDR3 reads CSASGGLAGQEQFF. CDR3 DNA: TGCAGTGCTAGCGGGGGACTAGCGGGTCAAGAGCAGTTCTTC.

A few counts support this clonotype. V gene TRBV20-1 combines with J gene TRBJ1-2; no firm D call. Per the germline V gene, CDR1 is DFQATT and CDR2 is SNEGSKA (reference sequence). V was pared by 3 bases and J by 7 bases, with 6 bases between. This CDR3 is built from 10 residues. CDR3 nucleotide sequence: TGCAGTGCTAGGGTTGGTGGCTACACCTTC. Its translation is CSARVGGYTF.

This clonotype appeared a few times. The chain carries TRBV4-1 and TRBJ2-7; D is perhaps TRBD1 or TRBD2 (5 bases each). Between the trimmed V and J ends, which lost 0 bases and 0 bases, there was a span of 21 bases. Germline V gene data show CDR1 as MGHRA and CDR2 as YSYEKL. CDR3 length equals 19 residues. The CDR3 DNA reads TGCGCCAGCAGCCAAGATGGGGGACGAATCGGCCAATACTCCTACGAGCAGTACTTC. The encoded protein is CASSQDGGRIGQYSYEQYF.

This chain connects TRBV28 to TRBJ2-5; perhaps TRBD1 as D (6 bases). The V and J ends lost 2 bases and 11 bases respectively, with 21 bases between them. CDR3 size: 15 residues. Germline V CDR1 and CDR2: MDHEN, SYDVKM. Written as DNA, the CDR3 is TGTGCCAGCAGTTTACGTATCACAGGGTTTGGTGAGCAGTACTTC. It translates to CASSLRITGFGEQYF.

V gene TRBV20-1 combines with J gene TRBJ2-1, with D perhaps assigned TRBD1 or TRBD2 (5 bases each). Germline V gene lookup returns CDR1 DFQATT and CDR2 SNEGSKA (reference sequence). This CDR3 is 13 amino acids long. V was clipped by 5 bases and J by 2 bases, with 10 bases between them. CDR3 DNA: TGCAGTGCTGGGACCCGGACCTACAATGAGCAGTTCTTC. It specifies CSAGTRTYNEQFF.

This rearrangement joins TRBV5-1 to TRBJ2-1; D is uncertain. Deletions cut 0 bases from V and 0 bases from J, with 4 bases between. Looked up from germline, CDR1 is SGHRS and CDR2 is YFSETQ. This CDR3 contains 14 residues. The CDR3 DNA follows: TGCGCCAGCAGCTTGGATGCCTCCTACAATGAGCAGTTCTTC. Amino acids: CASSLDASYNEQFF.